The present entry profiles one T cell receptor (beta chain) with its context. The sample comes from a study of cytomegalovirus exposure and HLA in healthy donors. The CDR3 covers 16 residues. Germline V gene lookup returns CDR1 SGHTA and CDR2 FQGNSA. V was trimmed by 2 bases and J by 0 bases, leaving 11 bases between them. 60 Vbeta and 13 Jbeta primers were used in PCR. Profiled with immunoSEQ multiplex PCR; TCRdb holds only in-frame clones, not every one. The table includes about 190,000 clones, approximately 82% detected once. The sequence derives from a man between 35 and 55 years old in good health and CMV-seropositive. The sample comprised PBMCs. V is TRBV7-2 and J is TRBJ2-1; D is possibly TRBD2 (6 bases). Here the CDR3 reads CASSLSSGPSYNEQFF. In nucleotides, the CDR3 is TGTGCCAGCAGCTTATCGAGCGGGCCCTCCTACAATGAGCAGTTCTTC.